This T cell receptor beta chain was profiled in a study of tissue T cells after allogeneic stem cell transplantation. Germline V gives CDR1 KGHPV, CDR2 FQNQEV (reference sequence). The J segment lost 6 bases and the V segment lost 3 bases, leaving 3 bases of the junction unmatched. CDR3 size: 13 residues. Study results and caveats: TCR repertoires tracked anatomic similarity, regardless of disease or transplant status. Across patients, clones rarely overlapped, yet motif clusters were shared tissue-specifically. Limitations included a small, clinically heterogeneous cohort and limited sampling depth.

Assay used: immunoSEQ multiplex PCR; TCRdb lists only in-frame clones, some missing. The sample yields roughly 2,300 clones, 45% to 70% seen once. The time point: mouse harvest day 7 after allogeneic transplant. The graft held 10^6 splenic CD5+ T cells and 10^7 T-cell-depleted bone marrow cells. A few counts support this clone. Its antigen is not identified. Germline and genes: mouse. The observed sequence ends 1 residue before the CDR3 terminus, with the missing tail filled in from the germline J gene. The rearrangement links TRBV26 to TRBJ2-7; 9 bases agree with TRBD2. The clonotype originates from a female BALB/c mouse given C57BL/6 T cells with graft-versus-host disease after an allogeneic hematopoietic cell transplant. The material sequenced was liver tissue. CDR3 DNA, as far as it was read: TGTGCCAGCAGTCTTGGGGGGGCGCGTGAACAGTAC. Translated, it gives CASSLGGAREQY. The entire CDR3 protein is CASSLGGAREQYF.